What follows is one T cell receptor (beta chain) and its context. The antigen is not known. The identical CDR3 is also encoded by other nucleotide sequences in the sample. The data originate from a study of cytomegalovirus exposure and HLA in healthy donors. Study results and caveats: Per a prior analysis, the majority of TCR beta V segments were productive roughly 87% or roughly 30% of the time. In a later analysis, several top co-occurrence clusters appeared linked to parvovirus B19, influenza, CMV and Epstein-Barr virus. The study listed under 200 cytomegalovirus-associated TCR beta chains. Prediction of most subjects' HLA-A and HLA-B alleles by TCR beta sequences was reportedly accurate.

This CDR3 region has 15 residues. Trimming took off 2 bases at V and 5 bases at J, with 17 bases between the two ends. Germline loops: CDR1 SGHRS, CDR2 YFSETQ. The PCR made use of 60 Vbeta and 13 Jbeta primers. Sequenced by immunoSEQ multiplex PCR; TCRdb stores in-frame clones only, minus some. The repertoire holds roughly 180,000 clones, with about three quarters as singletons. Input material: PBMCs. The clonotype comes from a man aged 18 to 29 in good health and CMV-seronegative. The chain joins TRBV5-1 to TRBJ2-7; a weak D match, TRBD1 (5 bases). In DNA form, the CDR3 reads TGCGCCAGCAGCTTAGCAGGGTCGACTTTCCACGAGCAGTACTTC. Encoded protein: CASSLAGSTFHEQYF.